The rows below give T cell receptor beta chains drawn from one sample of a study of cytomegalovirus exposure and HLA in healthy donors. Data came from immunoSEQ multiplex PCR; TCRdb stores just in-frame clones and leaves some out. This sample carries more than 70,000 clones, 77% of them seen once, and the ten largest clones take roughly 1.9%. Sequencing used PBMCs. The receptors come from a boy younger than 18 in good health and CMV-seronegative. The CDR3 runs from the conserved cysteine through the conserved F or W. D genes are given only for firm matches. Clone size, where shown, is once, few, many, or a class for clones that have expanded.

D | J | V | size | length | CDR3 | DNA
- | TRBJ1-1 | TRBV30 | - | 12 | CAWSPPRKAAFF | TGTGCCTGGAGTCCCCCCCGAAAAGCGGCTTTCTTT
TRBD1 | TRBJ1-2 | TRBV14 | - | 15 | CASSQSGGVNYGYTF | TGTGCCAGCAGCCAATCAGGGGGCGTGAACTATGGCTACACCTTC
- | TRBJ1-1 | TRBV10-3 | - | 15 | CAIPWDKRDETEAFF | TGTGCCATCCCGTGGGACAAGAGGGACGAAACTGAAGCTTTCTTT
- | TRBJ2-7 | TRBV28 | once | 16 | CASSLYRGLQTYEQYF | TGTGCCAGCAGTTTATATCGGGGACTTCAGACCTACGAGCAGTACTTC
- | TRBJ2-3 | TRBV29-1 | - | 15 | CSACRGRTSTDTQYF | TGCAGCGCTTGCAGGGGTCGGACAAGCACAGATACGCAGTATTTT
TRBD1 | TRBJ2-7 | TRBV6-5 | - | 13 | CASSQQTGGEQYF | TGTGCCAGCAGTCAACAGACAGGGGGCGAGCAGTACTTC
TRBD2 | TRBJ2-1 | TRBV27 | few | 14 | CASSLAGGDNEQFF | TGTGCCAGCAGTTTAGCGGGGGGGGACAATGAGCAGTTCTTC
TRBD1 | TRBJ2-7 | TRBV28 | - | 15 | CASKPSGTAFYEQYF | TGTGCCAGCAAACCTTCCGGGACAGCCTTCTACGAGCAGTACTTC
TRBD1 | TRBJ1-5 | TRBV7-2 | - | 16 | CASSVGGQDLYQPQHF | TGTGCCAGCAGCGTAGGGGGACAGGACTTATATCAGCCCCAGCATTTT
- | TRBJ2-1 | TRBV30 | few | 13 | CAWSVQVKNEQFF | TGTGCCTGGAGTGTACAAGTTAAGAATGAGCAGTTCTTC
- | TRBJ1-2 | TRBV28 | - | 12 | CAGGAYNYGYTF | TGTGCCGGGGGGGCTTATAACTATGGCTACACCTTC